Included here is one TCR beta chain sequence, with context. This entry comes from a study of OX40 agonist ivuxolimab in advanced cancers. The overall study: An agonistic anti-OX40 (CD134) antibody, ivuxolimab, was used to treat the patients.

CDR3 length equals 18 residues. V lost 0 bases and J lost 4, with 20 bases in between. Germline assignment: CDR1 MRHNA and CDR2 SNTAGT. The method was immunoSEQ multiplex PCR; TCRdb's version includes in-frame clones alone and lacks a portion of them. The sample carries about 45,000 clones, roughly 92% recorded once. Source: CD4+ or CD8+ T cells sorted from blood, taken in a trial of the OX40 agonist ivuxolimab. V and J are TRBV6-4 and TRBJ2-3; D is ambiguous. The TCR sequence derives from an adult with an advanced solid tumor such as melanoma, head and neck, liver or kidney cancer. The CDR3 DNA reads TGTGCCAGCAGTGACTCGATGATAACTGGGTCTTTGGCAGATACGCAGTATTTT. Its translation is CASSDSMITGSLADTQYF.